The following is a T cell receptor (beta chain) sequence with its context. No antigen is known for it. These data come from a study of T cells in Graves' hyperthyroidism and ophthalmopathy. Findings of the study overall: It was a median approximately 7.1 months before onset that the model predicted ophthalmopathy.

Germline V gives CDR1 LNHDA, CDR2 SQIVND (reference sequence). V was trimmed by 5 bases and J by 2 bases, leaving 13 bases between them. The CDR3 has 15 residues. Amplification of TCR beta CDR3 regions used RNA as the template. The primer set for the first-round RT-PCR of the TCR CDR3 was HTBI. In TCRdb, the multiplex PCR reads were re-called with MiXCR into one record per CDR3 protein. The repertoire includes approximately 600,000 distinct CDR3 sequences, around 20% of them detected once, and under 35% sits in the top ten. In the ophthalmopathy cohort, Clinical Activity Score was at least 3, NOSPECS grade at least 4, and duration under 3 months. The diagnostic basis comprised clinical symptoms, serum thyroxine and TRAb, thyroid ultrasound and orbital computed tomography.

V gene TRBV19 combines with J gene TRBJ1-5, with D maybe TRBD1 (5 bases). The clonotype originates from a man aged 30-40 years with Graves' ophthalmopathy. The material sequenced was blood. CDR3 DNA sequence: TGTGCCAGTAGTTACTTCCGGGACCGCAATCAGCCCCAGCATTTT. Translating gives CASSYFRDRNQPQHF.